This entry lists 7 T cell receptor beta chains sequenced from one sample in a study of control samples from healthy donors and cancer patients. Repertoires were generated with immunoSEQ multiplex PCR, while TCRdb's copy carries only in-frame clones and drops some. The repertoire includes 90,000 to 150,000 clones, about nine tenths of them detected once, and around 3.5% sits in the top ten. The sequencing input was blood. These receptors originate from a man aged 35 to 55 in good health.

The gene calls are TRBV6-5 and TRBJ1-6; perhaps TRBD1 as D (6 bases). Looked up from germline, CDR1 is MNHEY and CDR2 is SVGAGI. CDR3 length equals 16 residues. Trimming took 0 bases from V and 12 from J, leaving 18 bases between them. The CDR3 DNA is TGTGCCAGCAGTTACTCGAGGGGGGCGAAGGATTTACCCCTCCACTTT. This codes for CASSYSRGAKDLPLHF.

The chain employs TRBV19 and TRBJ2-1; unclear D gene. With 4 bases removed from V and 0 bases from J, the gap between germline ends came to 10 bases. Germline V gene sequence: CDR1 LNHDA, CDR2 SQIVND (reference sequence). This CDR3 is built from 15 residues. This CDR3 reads CASSSDRSSYNEQFF. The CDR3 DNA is TGTGCCAGTAGTAGCGACCGAAGCTCCTACAATGAGCAGTTCTTC.

The CDR3: CSVAVSSYGYTF. Here the CDR3 DNA reads TGCAGCGTGGCGGTTTCTTCCTATGGCTACACCTTC. J is TRBJ1-2 and V is TRBV29-1; D is unresolved. CDR3 size: 12 residues. Germline CDR1 reads SQVTM; CDR2 reads ANQGSEA. The V end was cut by 6 bases, the J end by 4 bases, with 12 bases between.

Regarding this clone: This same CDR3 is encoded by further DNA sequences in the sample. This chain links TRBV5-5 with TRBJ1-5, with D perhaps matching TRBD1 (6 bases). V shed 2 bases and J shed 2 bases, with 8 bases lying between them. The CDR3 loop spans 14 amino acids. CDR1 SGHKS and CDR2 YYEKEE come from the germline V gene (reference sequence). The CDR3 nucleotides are TGTGCCAGCAGCTTAGCAGGGGGCAATCAGCCCCAGCATTTT. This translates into CASSLAGGNQPQHF.

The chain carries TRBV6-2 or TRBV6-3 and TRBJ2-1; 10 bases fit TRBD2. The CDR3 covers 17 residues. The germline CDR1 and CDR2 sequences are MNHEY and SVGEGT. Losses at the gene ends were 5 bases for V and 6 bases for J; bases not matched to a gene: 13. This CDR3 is CASSAIIKRGGLNEQFF. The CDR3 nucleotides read TGTGCCAGCAGTGCAATAATAAAGCGGGGGGGCCTCAATGAGCAGTTCTTC.

CDR3 nucleotides: TGTGCCAGCAGCCCCAGGTCCGGAAACACCGGGGAGCTGTTTTTT. Amino acids: CASSPRSGNTGELFF. The V and J genes are TRBV6-5 and TRBJ2-2; D is unclear. Germline-derived CDR1 and CDR2 are MNHEY and SVGAGI. V was cut by 6 bases and J by 2 bases, with 13 bases left in between. The CDR3 totals 15 residues.

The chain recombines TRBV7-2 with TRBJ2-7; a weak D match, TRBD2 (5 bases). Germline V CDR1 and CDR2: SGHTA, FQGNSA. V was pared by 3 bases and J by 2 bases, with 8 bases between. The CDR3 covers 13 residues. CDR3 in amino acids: CASSFGETYEQYF. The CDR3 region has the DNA TGTGCCAGCAGCTTCGGGGAAACCTACGAGCAGTACTTC.